This section outlines one TCR beta chain sequence together with its context. Its target is unknown. A junction boundary mismatches the germline segment, possibly from a read error. CDR1 and CDR2 (germline): SEHNR, FQNEAQ (reference sequence). CDR3 length equals 14 residues. A patient was excluded if there was uncontrolled infection, other autoimmune disease, pregnancy or lactation. Fresh peripheral blood, 10 ml, yielded the PBMCs. The data belong to a study of T cells in Graves' hyperthyroidism and ophthalmopathy. Amplified TCR beta CDR3 regions came from RNA transcripts. When the TCR CDR3 underwent first-round RT-PCR, the HTBI primer set was used. TCRdb reanalysed the multiplex PCR reads using MiXCR and keeps one entry per CDR3 protein. The sample lists hundreds of thousands of distinct CDR3 sequences, roughly 21% seen once, with 45% to 50% in the top ten. General observations from the study: Most thyroid-expanded clonotypes above 0.001 were also found in blood.

The sequenced material came from blood. The gene calls are TRBV7-9 and TRBJ1-5, with TRBD1 as a possible D gene (5 bases). The clonotype was recovered from a man aged 40-50 years with Graves' ophthalmopathy. The CDR3 loop reads CASSSGASNQPQHF. The CDR3 nucleotides are TGTGCCAGCAGCTCCGGGGCGAGCAACCAGCCCCAGCATTTT.